Here is one TCR beta chain with its context. These data belong to a study of blood T cell repertoires in COVID-19. Study information: COVID-19 samples collected from the United States, Italy and Spain covered acute and convalescent phases.

Repertoires were generated with immunoSEQ multiplex PCR, while TCRdb's copy carries only in-frame clones and drops some. Counted here are about 130,000 clones, around 89% occurring once; the ten biggest clones make up 18%. CDR1 and CDR2 (germline): SGDLS, YYNGEE. V lost 0 bases, J lost 1 base, and 2 bases stayed unmatched. The CDR3 runs 15 residues. This clonotype originated in a man in his fifties or sixties with active or convalescent COVID-19. The sequenced material came from peripheral blood. The gene calls are TRBV9 and TRBJ2-7, with 9 bases aligning to TRBD2. This CDR3 reads CASSVGSGGSYEQYF. Here the CDR3 DNA reads TGTGCCAGCAGCGTAGGGAGCGGGGGGTCCTACGAGCAGTACTTC.